Below, 13 T cell receptor beta chains from the same sample are listed, as sequenced in a study of cytomegalovirus exposure and HLA in healthy donors. 13 Jbeta primers and 60 Vbeta primers were used for the PCR. Some clones are missing from TCRdb's copy, which holds only in-frame ones; the method was immunoSEQ multiplex PCR. Found here are just over 95,000 clones, more than 60% of them singletons; the top ten hold roughly 8%. Source material: PBMCs. The receptor set was obtained from a human donor in good health.

This chain links TRBV7-9 with TRBJ2-6, with D perhaps matching TRBD1 (5 bases). CDR1 SEHNR and CDR2 FQNEAQ come from the germline V gene (reference sequence). This CDR3 contains 17 residues. V was clipped by 2 bases and J by 0 bases, with 11 bases between them. Written as DNA, the CDR3 is TGTGCCAGCAGCTTACCACAGGCCCACTCTGGGGCCAACGTCCTGACTTTC. This gives the protein CASSLPQAHSGANVLTF.

This chain links TRBV19 with TRBJ1-2, with TRBD1 matching over 7 bases. Germline lookup yields CDR1 LNHDA and CDR2 SQIVND (reference sequence). This CDR3 comprises 15 residues. The J segment lost 8 bases and the V segment lost 6 bases, leaving 15 bases of the junction unmatched. The CDR3 coding sequence is TGTGCCAGTAGGCAATCAACTACAGGGGTCCGGGGCTACACCTTC. Amino acid sequence: CASRQSTTGVRGYTF.

The chain joins TRBV7-6 to TRBJ1-4; no clear D gene. This CDR3 spans 15 amino acids. Per germline, CDR1 SGHVS and CDR2 FNYEAQ. V lost 5 bases and J lost 3, with 13 bases in between. The CDR3 nucleotides read TGTGCCAGCAGCGCTGGGCCGGGATCTAATGAAAAACTGTTTTTT. Encoded protein: CASSAGPGSNEKLFF. Looking up the rest from reference TRBV7-6 and TRBJ1-4 gives the full variable domain: GAGVSQSPRYKVTKRGQDVALRCDPISGHVSLYWYRQALGQGPEFLTYFNYEAQQDKSGLPNDRFSAERPEGSISTLTIQRTEQRDSAMYRCASSAGPGSNEKLFFGSGTQLSVL.

CDR3 in amino acids: CASSRGQAAFLGNTIYF. The CDR3 DNA sequence: TGTGCCAGCTCGCGGGGACAGGCCGCCTTTCTAGGAAACACCATATATTTT. The V and J genes are TRBV27 and TRBJ1-3, with 8 bases that match TRBD1. Losses at the gene ends were 8 bases for V and 4 bases for J; bases not matched to a gene: 16. Germline V gene sequence: CDR1 MNHEY, CDR2 SMNVEV (reference sequence). The CDR3 covers 17 residues.

This chain links TRBV18 with TRBJ1-1; no firm D call. The CDR3 covers 13 residues. Germline CDR1 is KGHSH and CDR2 is LQKENI. Trimming cost V 3 bases and J 13 bases, with 18 bases left between them. In DNA form, the CDR3 reads TGTGCCAGCTCACCCGAACCAAGCCTACAGAGTTTCTTT. This sequence encodes CASSPEPSLQSFF.

The gene calls are TRBV6-1 and TRBJ1-5, with 8 bases that match TRBD1. The J segment lost 2 bases and the V segment lost 11 bases, leaving 5 bases of the junction unmatched. Germline CDR1 reads MNHNS; CDR2 reads SASEGT. There are 13 residues in the CDR3. The CDR3 DNA reads TGTGCCTCCAGGGGGCTTGGCAATCAGCCCCAGCATTTT. Its protein product is CASRGLGNQPQHF.

The chain is built from TRBV9 and TRBJ2-1; 7 nucleotides match TRBD1. The V gene end was trimmed by 0 bases and the J gene end by 2 bases; junction bases not matched to a gene: 2. In germline, CDR1 is SGDLS, CDR2 YYNGEE. The CDR3 totals 15 residues. The CDR3 here is CASSVARGPYNEQFF. CDR3 DNA sequence: TGTGCCAGCAGCGTAGCTAGGGGGCCCTACAATGAGCAGTTCTTC.

The V and J genes are TRBV11-2 and TRBJ2-7; D is perhaps TRBD2 (6 bases). Trimming pared 5 bases from V and 5 bases from J, leaving 16 bases between. The CDR3 contains 14 residues. The germline CDR1 and CDR2 sequences are SGHAT and FQNNGV. Here the CDR3 DNA reads TGTGCCAGCAGCCCACCGGGACTGCAAAACGAGCAGTACTTC. Amino acids: CASSPPGLQNEQYF. The full variable domain, rest sourced from reference TRBV11-2 and TRBJ2-7, is EAGVAQSPRYKIIEKRQSVAFWCNPISGHATLYWYQQILGQGPKLLIQFQNNGVVDDSQLPKDRFSAERLKGVDSTLKIQPAKLEDSAVYLCASSPPGLQNEQYFGPGTRLTVT.

The chain combines TRBV27 with TRBJ2-1, with D unclear. This CDR3 has 13 amino acids. Germline CDR1 and CDR2: MNHEY and SMNVEV (reference sequence). V dropped 3 bases and J dropped 4 bases, with 7 bases sitting between them. Written as DNA, the CDR3 is TGTGCCAGCAGTTTGGCCTTGTACAATGAGCAGTTCTTC. Translated, it gives CASSLALYNEQFF.

Here the CDR3 DNA reads TGTGCCAGCAGGTTGTCACAGGGGACGAGTCAGCCCCAGCATTTT. Translating it yields CASRLSQGTSQPQHF. The V gene is TRBV2, the J gene TRBJ1-5, with TRBD1 matching 7 bases. Losses at the gene ends were 6 bases for V and 6 bases for J; bases not matched to a gene: 11. The germline CDR1 and CDR2 sequences are SNHLY and FYNNEI. There are 15 residues in the CDR3.

A few counts support this clone. This sample also contains other DNA sequences that code for the same CDR3. J is TRBJ1-1 and V is TRBV7-9; a possible D gene is TRBD1 (5 bases). The CDR3 consists of 13 residues. Germline CDR1 reads SEHNR; CDR2 reads FQNEAQ (reference sequence). Deletions cut 1 base from V and 3 bases from J, with 6 bases between. CDR3 DNA: TGTGCCAGCAGCTTAGTCAGGGACACTGAAGCTTTCTTT. This gives the protein CASSLVRDTEAFF.

The J gene is TRBJ1-1, the V gene TRBV5-1; 8 positions match TRBD1. In germline, CDR1 is SGHRS, CDR2 YFSETQ. This CDR3 is built from 15 residues. The V and J ends lost 4 bases and 1 base, in that order; junction bases with no gene match: 6. CDR3 region: CASSRTGMENTEAFF. For the CDR3, the DNA is TGCGCCAGCAGCAGGACAGGGATGGAGAACACTGAAGCTTTCTTT.

This chain links TRBV18 with TRBJ1-2; 12 nucleotides line up with TRBD1. After removal of 6 bases from V and 7 bases from J, the junction contained 9 bases not matched to a gene. The CDR3 is 15 residues long. Germline V CDR1 and CDR2: KGHSH, LQKENI. CDR3 bases: TGTGCCAGCTCTACCTCGGGACAGGGGGCCGGTGGCTACACCTTC. It encodes CASSTSGQGAGGYTF.